These 3 T cell receptor beta chains share one sample of origin, sequenced in a study of blood T cell repertoires in COVID-19. Assay used: immunoSEQ multiplex PCR; TCRdb lists only in-frame clones, some missing. The sample has 250,000 or so clones, around nine tenths seen once. Sequencing was carried out using peripheral blood. These receptor sequences come from a man between 40 and 49 years old with active or convalescent COVID-19.

The rearrangement uses TRBV11-3 and TRBJ2-3, with D possibly matching TRBD2 (6 bases). CDR3 size: 14 residues. With 4 bases removed from V and 4 bases from J, the gap between germline ends came to 12 bases. The V gene's germline CDR1 is SGHNT and CDR2 YENEEA. The chain's CDR3 is CASSSGGIPDTQYF. In nucleotides, the CDR3 is TGTGCCAGCAGCTCCGGGGGTATCCCAGATACGCAGTATTTT.

This clone turned up a few times. This chain connects TRBV11-2 to TRBJ2-2, with D uncertain. Germline V CDR1 and CDR2: SGHAT, FQNNGV. The length of the CDR3 is 15 residues. V was cut by 5 bases and J by 8 bases, with 18 bases left in between. CDR3 nucleotides: TGTGCCAGCAGCCCAACCCAAACAGCTCGGGGGGAGCTGTTTTTT. Translation: CASSPTQTARGELFF.

This clone was detected once. This rearrangement joins TRBV4-2 to TRBJ1-1, with D maybe TRBD1 (5 bases). Looked up from germline, CDR1 is LGHNA and CDR2 is YNFKEQ. V was clipped by 4 bases and J by 3 bases, with 15 bases between them. The CDR3 has 15 amino acids. CDR3 loop: CASSPLGQGDTEAFF. CDR3 coding DNA: TGTGCCAGCAGCCCCCTGGGCCAAGGGGACACTGAAGCTTTCTTT.